This entry features one TCR beta chain sequence. The antigen is undetermined. The genes and germline here are from mouse. The sequence runs out 1 residue before the end of the CDR3; the remainder is reconstructed from the germline J gene. Per the germline V gene, CDR1 is LGHNA and CDR2 is YNLKQL (reference sequence). Trimming left V 0 bases short and J 3 bases short, with 11 bases between. The CDR3 loop spans 16 amino acids. This sample was included in a study of tissue T cells after allogeneic stem cell transplantation. CDR3 sequences, V/J genes, frequencies and template counts came from survey-depth TCRbeta sequencing. The repertoire was sequenced with immunoSEQ multiplex PCR; TCRdb's copy has only in-frame clones and lacks some. The table records 40,000 to 60,000 clones, over 65% of them present only once. Findings and limits, study-wide: Only a limited share of tissue TCRs appeared in blood or spleen. Motif-based clustering found tissue-specific repertoire signatures shared across patients, though few clones were shared. Within patients, tissue anatomy strongly shaped TCR repertoire composition.

The receptor's source is a pool of C57BL/6 mice in good health. The chain couples TRBV5 to TRBJ2-2, with a tentative D call TRBD2 (7 bases). The sequenced sample consisted of sorted cells pooled from one or two spleens. The CDR3 spells CASSQDRGADTGQLYF. The CDR3 bases that were read are TGTGCCAGCAGCCAAGATCGGGGGGCGGACACCGGGCAGCTCTAC.